The clone carrying this T cell receptor beta chain was recorded a few times. Its antigen remains unknown. This CDR3 comprises 17 residues. V was clipped by 1 base and J by 1 base; unmatched bases: 4. From germline, CDR1 is SGHAT and CDR2 FQNNGV. The data were obtained in a study of human T cells and chemical hapten exposure. Overall study: The patch tests put 0.01% DPC on the skin of the upper back and were read 6 days later. Study results and limitations: TCRs above 1 in 1000 frequency did not change with DPC sensitization.

Time point indicated: pre-sensitization, week 0. The treatment is: therapeutic diphenylcyclopropenone sensitization with weekly scalp DPC. People who gave samples had alopecia, were 18 to 70 years old, and were suitable for DPC. The library attached unique molecular identifiers to individual cDNA molecules. TCRdb reprocessed the RACE reads via MiXCR and lists one record per CDR3 protein. The sample has 95,000 to 150,000 distinct CDR3 sequences; about 14% are singletons. The sample was whole blood, taken in connection with sensitization to the hapten diphenylcyclopropenone (DPC). This chain links TRBV11-2 with TRBJ2-5; TRBD2 aligns across 12 bases. The receptor comes from a woman younger than 35 with alopecia areata. Some clones in this sample may be carry-over from other donors' samples. The CDR3 coding sequence is TGTGCCAGCAGCTTAGGCCTAGCGGGGGGGCCCCAAGAGACCCAGTACTTC. This sequence encodes CASSLGLAGGPQETQYF.